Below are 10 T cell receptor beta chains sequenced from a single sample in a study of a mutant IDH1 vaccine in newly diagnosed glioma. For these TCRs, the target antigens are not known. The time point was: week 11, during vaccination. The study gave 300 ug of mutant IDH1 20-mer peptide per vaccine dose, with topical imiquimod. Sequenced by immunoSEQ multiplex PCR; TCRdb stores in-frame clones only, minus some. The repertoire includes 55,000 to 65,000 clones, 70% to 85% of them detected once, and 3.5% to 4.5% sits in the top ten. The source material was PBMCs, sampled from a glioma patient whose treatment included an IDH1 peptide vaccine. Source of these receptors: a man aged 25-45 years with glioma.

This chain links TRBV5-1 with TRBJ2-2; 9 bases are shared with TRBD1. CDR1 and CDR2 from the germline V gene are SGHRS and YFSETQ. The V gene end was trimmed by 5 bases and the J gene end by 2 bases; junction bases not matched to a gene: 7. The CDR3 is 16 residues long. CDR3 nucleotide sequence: TGCGCCAGCAGATCCCCGGGACAGGGTAACACCGGGGAGCTGTTTTTT. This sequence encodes CASRSPGQGNTGELFF. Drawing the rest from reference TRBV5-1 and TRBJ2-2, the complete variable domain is KAGVTQTPRYLIKTRGQQVTLSCSPISGHRSVSWYQQTPGQGLQFLFEYFSETQRNKGNFPGRFSGRQFSNSRSEMNVSTLELGDSALYLCASRSPGQGNTGELFFGEGSRLTVL.

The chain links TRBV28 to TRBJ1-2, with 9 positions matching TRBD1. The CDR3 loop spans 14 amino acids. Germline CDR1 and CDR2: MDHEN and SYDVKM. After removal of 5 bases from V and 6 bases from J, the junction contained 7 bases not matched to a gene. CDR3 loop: CASSHLGQGHGYTF. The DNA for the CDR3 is TGTGCCAGCAGTCACCTCGGACAGGGGCATGGCTACACCTTC.

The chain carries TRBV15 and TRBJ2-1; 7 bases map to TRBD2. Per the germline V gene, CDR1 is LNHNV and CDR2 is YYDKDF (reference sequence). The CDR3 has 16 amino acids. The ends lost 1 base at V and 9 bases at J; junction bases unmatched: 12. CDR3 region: CATSRVTSGSGGEQFF. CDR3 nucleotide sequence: TGTGCCACCAGCAGAGTCACTAGTGGTTCGGGGGGTGAGCAGTTCTTC.

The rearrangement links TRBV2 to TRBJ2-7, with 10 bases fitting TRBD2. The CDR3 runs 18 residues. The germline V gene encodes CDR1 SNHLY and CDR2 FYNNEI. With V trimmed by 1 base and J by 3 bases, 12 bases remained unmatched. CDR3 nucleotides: TGTGCCAGCAGTGAAGTTTTAGCGGGAGGCCCCTTGGACTACGAGCAGTACTTC. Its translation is CASSEVLAGGPLDYEQYF.

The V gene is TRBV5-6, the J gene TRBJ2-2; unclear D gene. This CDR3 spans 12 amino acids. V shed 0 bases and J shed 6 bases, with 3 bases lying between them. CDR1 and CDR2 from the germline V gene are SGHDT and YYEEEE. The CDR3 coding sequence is TGTGCCAGCAGCTTGGGTTCCGGGGAGCTGTTTTTT. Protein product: CASSLGSGELFF. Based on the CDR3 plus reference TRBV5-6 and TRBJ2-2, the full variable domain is DAGVTQSPTHLIKTRGQQVTLRCSPKSGHDTVSWYQQALGQGPQFIFQYYEEEERQRGNFPDRFSGHQFPNYSSELNVNALLLGDSALYLCASSLGSGELFFGEGSRLTVL.

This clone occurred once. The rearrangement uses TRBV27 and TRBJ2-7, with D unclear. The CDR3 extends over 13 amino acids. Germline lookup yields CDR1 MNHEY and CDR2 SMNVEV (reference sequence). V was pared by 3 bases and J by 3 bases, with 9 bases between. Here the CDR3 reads CASSLSGDYEQYF. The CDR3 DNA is TGTGCCAGCAGTTTGTCAGGAGACTACGAGCAGTACTTC.

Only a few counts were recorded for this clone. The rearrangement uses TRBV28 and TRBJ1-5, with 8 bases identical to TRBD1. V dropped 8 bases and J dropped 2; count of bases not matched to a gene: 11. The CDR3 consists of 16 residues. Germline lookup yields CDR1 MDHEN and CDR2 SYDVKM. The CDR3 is CASWRDRSVGNQPQHF. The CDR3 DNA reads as TGTGCCAGCTGGAGGGACAGGAGTGTGGGCAATCAGCCCCAGCATTTT.

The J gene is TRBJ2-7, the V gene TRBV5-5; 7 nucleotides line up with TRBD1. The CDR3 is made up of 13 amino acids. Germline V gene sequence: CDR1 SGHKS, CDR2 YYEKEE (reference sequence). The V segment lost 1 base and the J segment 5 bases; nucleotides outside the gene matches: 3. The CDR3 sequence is CASSLSTGNEQYF. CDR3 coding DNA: TGTGCCAGCAGCTTGTCGACAGGGAACGAGCAGTACTTC.

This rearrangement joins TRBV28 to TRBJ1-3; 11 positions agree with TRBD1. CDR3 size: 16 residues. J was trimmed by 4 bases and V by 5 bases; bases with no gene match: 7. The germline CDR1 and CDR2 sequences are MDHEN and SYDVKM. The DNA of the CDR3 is TGTGCCAGCAGTAACGGACAGGGGGCAAGAGGAAACACCATATATTTT. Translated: CASSNGQGARGNTIYF.

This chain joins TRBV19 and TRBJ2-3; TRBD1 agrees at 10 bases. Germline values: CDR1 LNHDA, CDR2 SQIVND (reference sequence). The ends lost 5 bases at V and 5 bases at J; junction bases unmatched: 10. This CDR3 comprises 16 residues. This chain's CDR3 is CASSLPGTGAGDTQYF. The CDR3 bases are TGTGCCAGTAGTCTCCCCGGGACAGGGGCTGGAGATACGCAGTATTTT.